This passage covers 32 T cell receptor beta chains from one sample sequenced in a study of control samples from healthy donors and cancer patients. Assay used: immunoSEQ multiplex PCR; TCRdb lists only in-frame clones, some missing. Of about 190,000 clones detected, roughly nine tenths appear once; the ten largest clones hold over 1.5%. Material: blood. The receptor set was obtained from a man aged 25 to 40 in good health.

The J gene is TRBJ1-1, the V gene TRBV30; TRBD1 matches at 9 bases. Germline-derived CDR1 and CDR2 are GTSNPN and SVGIG (reference sequence). V trimming: 0 bases; J trimming: 4 bases; junction bases outside the gene matches: 6. The length of the CDR3 is 15 residues. The DNA of the CDR3 is TGTGCCTGGAGTGTAGGGACAGGGAGGGCCACTGAAGCTTTCTTT. Encoded protein: CAWSVGTGRATEAFF.

The CDR3 region has the DNA TGCGCCAGCAGCCGAACAGGGGGCGGTTTCTCCTACGAGCAGTACTTC. Translating it yields CASSRTGGGFSYEQYF. The chain employs TRBV4-1 and TRBJ2-7, with TRBD1 identical over 9 bases. The CDR3 spans 16 residues. The V and J ends lost 4 bases and 0 bases, in that order; junction bases with no gene match: 7. The germline CDR1 and CDR2 sequences are MGHRA and YSYEKL.

This chain joins TRBV6-4 and TRBJ1-2; D gene ambiguous. In germline, CDR1 is MRHNA, CDR2 SNTAGT. The CDR3 runs to 14 residues. With 1 base removed from V and 8 bases from J, the gap between germline ends came to 14 bases. This CDR3 is CASSDFPGMGGYTF. DNA of the CDR3: TGTGCCAGCAGTGACTTCCCGGGAATGGGCGGCTACACCTTC.

The chain employs TRBV2 and TRBJ1-4; 9 nucleotides match TRBD1. J gave up 8 bases and V 4 bases, and 5 bases lay outside the gene matches. The germline gives CDR1 SNHLY, CDR2 FYNNEI. This CDR3 region has 14 residues. CDR3 DNA: TGTGCCAGCAGTGGCGACAGGGGGGACGAAAAACTGTTTTTT. This translates into CASSGDRGDEKLFF.

The chain joins TRBV9 to TRBJ2-1; the D gene could be TRBD1 or TRBD2 (5 bases each). Trimming removed 3 bases from V and 8 bases from J, with 21 bases in between. CDR3 length: 16 amino acids. Germline V lookup: CDR1 SGDLS, CDR2 YYNGEE. In DNA form, the CDR3 reads TGTGCCAGCAGCGCACTTGGAAGGGCAGGGAGCGATGAGCAGTTCTTC. Encoded protein: CASSALGRAGSDEQFF.

V usage is TRBV9 and J usage is TRBJ2-1; D unresolved. V lost 4 bases to trimming and J lost 0 bases, with 17 bases between them. The CDR3 contains 17 residues. The germline V gene has CDR1 SGDLS and CDR2 YYNGEE. CDR3 loop: CASSPRVGRSSYNEQFF. In nucleotides, the CDR3 is TGTGCCAGCAGCCCCCGGGTGGGCCGCAGCTCCTACAATGAGCAGTTCTTC.

The CDR3 here is CASRQDITNQPQHF. In DNA, the CDR3 is TGTGCCAGCAGACAAGACATTACCAATCAGCCCCAGCATTTT. This rearrangement joins TRBV2 to TRBJ1-5; D is ambiguous. Germline lookup yields CDR1 SNHLY and CDR2 FYNNEI. This CDR3 contains 14 residues. Deletions cut 6 bases from V and 3 bases from J, with 12 bases between. Complete variable domain (other parts from reference TRBV2 and TRBJ1-5): EPEVTQTPSHQVTQMGQEVILRCVPISNHLYFYWYRQILGQKVEFLVSFYNNEISEKSEIFDDQFSVERPDGSNFTLKIRSTKLEDSAMYFCASRQDITNQPQHFGDGTRLSIL.

The genes are TRBV7-8 and TRBJ1-1; D is unclear. Germline V gives CDR1 SGHVS, CDR2 FQNEAQ. Trimming shortened V by 2 bases and J by 0 bases, and 13 bases separated the two germline ends. The CDR3 sequence is 16 residues long. CDR3 coding DNA: TGTGCCAGCAGCTTACATCGGCCCAGCATGAACACTGAAGCTTTCTTT. This translates into CASSLHRPSMNTEAFF.

The rearrangement uses TRBV7-9 and TRBJ2-7; 10 bases fit TRBD2. The V segment lost 11 bases and the J segment 2 bases; nucleotides outside the gene matches: 3. This CDR3 contains 12 residues. CDR1 and CDR2 (germline): SEHNR, FQNEAQ (reference sequence). In DNA, the CDR3 is TGTGCCTGTACTAGCGGGACCTACGAGCAGTACTTC. It codes for CACTSGTYEQYF.

J is TRBJ1-2 and V is TRBV27; D is uncertain. V lost 7 bases and J 5 bases, leaving 14 bases between the germline ends. CDR1 and CDR2 (germline): MNHEY, SMNVEV (reference sequence). The CDR3 loop spans 13 amino acids. The CDR3 sequence is CASTRGLGYGYTF. In DNA, the CDR3 is TGTGCCAGCACCCGCGGACTGGGGTATGGCTACACCTTC.

The J gene is TRBJ2-3, the V gene TRBV5-1, with D unclear. Trimming removed 3 bases from V and 0 bases from J, with 8 bases in between. This CDR3 has 14 amino acids. Germline assignment: CDR1 SGHRS and CDR2 YFSETQ. For the CDR3, the DNA is TGCGCCAGCAGCTGGGCAGCTAGCACAGATACGCAGTATTTT. It translates to CASSWAASTDTQYF.

The CDR3 DNA is TGTGCCACCAGCAGAGATCGGGGGACAGACTACTATGGCTACACCTTC. This sequence encodes CATSRDRGTDYYGYTF. The rearrangement uses TRBV15 and TRBJ1-2; TRBD1 aligns across 7 bases. CDR3 length: 16 amino acids. Trimming took 0 bases from V and 3 from J; bases not matched to a gene: 7. Germline V lookup: CDR1 LNHNV, CDR2 YYDKDF (reference sequence). The full variable domain, its missing parts supplied by reference TRBV15 and TRBJ1-2, is DAMVIQNPRYQVTQFGKPVTLSCSQTLNHNVMYWYQQKSSQAPKLLFHYYDKDFNNEADTPDNFQSRRPNTSFCFLDIRSPGLGDTAMYLCATSRDRGTDYYGYTFGSGTRLTVV.

A single count supports this clone. The chain combines TRBV5-1 with TRBJ2-1; D is perhaps TRBD1 or TRBD2 (5 bases each). This CDR3 is 14 amino acids long. Trimming left V 4 bases short and J 6 bases short, with 14 bases between. Looked up from germline, CDR1 is SGHRS and CDR2 is YFSETQ. The CDR3 DNA is TGCGCCAGCAGCCCGGGACCCTCCAGCAATGAGCAGTTCTTC. Translated: CASSPGPSSNEQFF.

The rearrangement links TRBV1 to TRBJ2-7; no DNA check was done on the table's D call, TRBD2. TRBV1 is listed as a pseudogene. The CDR3 has 16 residues. The CDR3 DNA sequence: TGCACCAGCAGCCAAGATCGTAGCGGGGTTTCCTACGAGCAGTACTTC. Its translation is CTSSQDRSGVSYEQYF.

The V gene is TRBV6-4, the J gene TRBJ2-3; TRBD1 agrees at 7 bases. Germline V gene lookup returns CDR1 MRHNA and CDR2 SNTAGT. The CDR3 spans 15 residues. J gave up 0 bases and V 5 bases, and 5 bases lay outside the gene matches. DNA for the CDR3: TGTGCCAGCAGTAGACAGGGTCTGAGCACAGATACGCAGTATTTT. Translating it yields CASSRQGLSTDTQYF.

The chain joins TRBV18 to TRBJ2-7; no reliable D call. Trimming shortened V by 6 bases and J by 0 bases, and 9 bases separated the two germline ends. Germline V gives CDR1 KGHSH, CDR2 LQKENI. This CDR3 is built from 13 residues. The CDR3 is CASSPPRSYEQYF. The DNA of the CDR3 is TGTGCCAGCTCCCCCCCCCGCTCCTACGAGCAGTACTTC.

The rearrangement links TRBV29-1 to TRBJ2-7; tentative D call: TRBD1 (5 bases). The CDR3 extends over 12 amino acids. From germline, CDR1 is SQVTM and CDR2 ANQGSEA. V lost 4 bases and J lost 6, with 13 bases in between. Written as DNA, the CDR3 is TGCAGCGTTGGAAATACAGGTTCCGAGCAGTACTTC. Translation: CSVGNTGSEQYF.

This chain connects TRBV7-2 to TRBJ2-7; 7 nucleotides line up with TRBD1. The V gene's germline CDR1 is SGHTA and CDR2 FQGNSA. With 4 bases clipped from V and 6 bases from J, the junction kept 12 bases outside the gene matches. The CDR3 runs to 15 residues. CDR3 nucleotide sequence: TGTGCCAGCAGCTCTCCTACCCGGGGACAGCCCGAGCAGTACTTC. Protein product: CASSSPTRGQPEQYF.

The V gene is TRBV18, the J gene TRBJ2-1, with D maybe TRBD1 (6 bases). V lost 3 bases and J 6 bases, leaving 15 bases between the germline ends. The CDR3 has 15 residues. Germline values: CDR1 KGHSH, CDR2 LQKENI. CDR3 amino acids: CASSPFTTGFNEQFF. Written as DNA, the CDR3 is TGTGCCAGCTCACCTTTCACGACAGGTTTCAATGAGCAGTTCTTC.

The CDR3 nucleotides are TGTGCCAGCAGCGTAGCGGCGGTGACGGCTTCCTACTACACCTTC. Its translation is CASSVAAVTASYYTF. J is TRBJ1-2 and V is TRBV9; D unresolved. This CDR3 comprises 15 residues. Per the germline V gene, CDR1 is SGDLS and CDR2 is YYNGEE. The germline V and J ends were trimmed by 0 bases and 10 bases, with 19 bases remaining between them.

The V gene is TRBV2, the J gene TRBJ1-1; perhaps TRBD1 as D (6 bases). The length of the CDR3 is 12 residues. V lost 6 bases and J lost 5, with 10 bases in between. Germline-derived CDR1 and CDR2 are SNHLY and FYNNEI. As DNA, the CDR3 is TGTGCCAGCAGGGACAGAGTTACTGAAGCTTTCTTT. Translating gives CASRDRVTEAFF.

The CDR3 loop reads CASLRTNSPLHF. The CDR3 DNA is TGTGCCAGCCTACGGACGAATTCACCCCTCCACTTT. V usage is TRBV6-5 and J usage is TRBJ1-6; D is uncertain. This CDR3 has 12 residues. The V gene's germline CDR1 is MNHEY and CDR2 SVGAGI. Trimming left V 8 bases short and J 7 bases short, with 9 bases between.

The chain couples TRBV6-5 to TRBJ2-7, with D hard to call. Trimming took 5 bases from V and 3 from J, leaving 17 bases between them. Germline CDR1 MNHEY, CDR2 SVGAGI. The CDR3 runs 15 residues. CDR3 protein: CASSTVPKVVYEQYF. CDR3 sequence (DNA): TGTGCCAGCAGTACGGTCCCGAAGGTAGTCTACGAGCAGTACTTC.

This clone was seen once. This chain joins TRBV6-5 and TRBJ1-2, with D possibly matching TRBD1 (6 bases). This CDR3 spans 13 amino acids. The ends were cut back, 5 bases at V and 2 bases at J, with 9 bases in the middle. Germline V lookup: CDR1 MNHEY, CDR2 SVGAGI. The CDR3 region has the DNA TGTGCCAGCAGTCTTCAGGGGAACTATGGCTACACCTTC. It codes for CASSLQGNYGYTF.

V usage is TRBV9 and J usage is TRBJ2-3; 12 bases are a match to TRBD2. The V and J ends lost 0 bases and 1 base, in that order; junction bases with no gene match: 9. Germline loops: CDR1 SGDLS, CDR2 YYNGEE. This CDR3 has 19 amino acids. DNA for the CDR3: TGTGCCAGCAGCGTAGAGAAACTAGCGGGGGGCCGGGGCACAGATACGCAGTATTTT. Translated, it gives CASSVEKLAGGRGTDTQYF.

This clone was detected many times. The junction shows a germline mismatch at one end, possibly a read error. The rearrangement links TRBV2 to TRBJ1-1; TRBD1 might be the D (6 bases). CDR3 length: 12 residues. Germline CDR1 reads SNHLY; CDR2 reads FYNNEI. The CDR3 protein is CASISRGHRWWF. CDR3 nucleotides: TGTGCCAGCATCAGTCGGGGACACCGTTGGTGGTTT.

This chain joins TRBV5-1 and TRBJ2-3, with D maybe TRBD2 (6 bases). CDR3 length: 14 amino acids. Germline V gene sequence: CDR1 SGHRS, CDR2 YFSETQ. With 3 bases removed from V and 6 bases from J, the gap between germline ends came to 14 bases. CDR3 protein: CASSWGGRVDTQYF. CDR3 nucleotide sequence: TGCGCCAGCAGCTGGGGAGGCAGGGTGGATACGCAGTATTTT. The whole variable domain, remainder taken from reference TRBV5-1 and TRBJ2-3, is KAGVTQTPRYLIKTRGQQVTLSCSPISGHRSVSWYQQTPGQGLQFLFEYFSETQRNKGNFPGRFSGRQFSNSRSEMNVSTLELGDSALYLCASSWGGRVDTQYFGPGTRLTVL.

The chain has TRBV19 and TRBJ1-1; D unresolved. Between the trimmed V and J ends, which lost 3 bases and 2 bases, there was a span of 10 bases. The CDR3 totals 14 residues. Germline loops: CDR1 LNHDA, CDR2 SQIVND (reference sequence). CDR3 DNA sequence: TGTGCCAGTAGTATTCTGGACGGTAACACTGAAGCTTTCTTT. Its translation is CASSILDGNTEAFF. The entire variable domain, with the rest obtained from reference TRBV19 and TRBJ1-1, is as follows: DGGITQSPKYLFRKEGQNVTLSCEQNLNHDAMYWYRQDPGQGLRLIYYSQIVNDFQKGDIAEGYSVSREKKESFPLTVTSAQKNPTAFYLCASSILDGNTEAFFGQGTRLTVV.

The chain is built from TRBV29-1 and TRBJ1-4, with D unclear. Germline CDR1 reads SQVTM; CDR2 reads ANQGSEA. Trimming pared 5 bases from V and 2 bases from J, leaving 6 bases between. The CDR3 loop spans 12 amino acids. CDR3 bases: TGCAGCGTTCTACAGACTAATGAAAAACTGTTTTTT. Residues: CSVLQTNEKLFF.

Here the CDR3 DNA reads TGTGCCAGCAGCCTAGGACTAGCGGGGGCCCCCACAGATACGCAGTATTTT. Residues: CASSLGLAGAPTDTQYF. The rearrangement links TRBV7-9 to TRBJ2-3; TRBD2 matches at 13 bases. Trimming removed 5 bases from V and 2 bases from J; junction bases left unmatched: 7. CDR3 size: 17 residues. Germline CDR1 reads SEHNR; CDR2 reads FQNEAQ (reference sequence).

The table lists this clone with a count of one. This chain's CDR3 is CATLRGRKYEQYF. Written as DNA, the CDR3 is TGTGCCACCCTAAGGGGGCGTAAATACGAGCAGTACTTC. The chain carries TRBV28 and TRBJ2-7; TRBD1 agrees at 7 bases. Trimming cost V 10 bases and J 4 bases; bases outside gene matches: 10. The CDR3 is 13 residues long. Germline assignment: CDR1 MDHEN and CDR2 SYDVKM.

The genes are TRBV6-1 and TRBJ1-1; possible D gene TRBD1, 5 bases. Germline V lookup: CDR1 MNHNS, CDR2 SASEGT. V was cut by 2 bases and J by 4 bases, with 8 bases left in between. CDR3 size: 13 residues. CDR3 in amino acids: CASSEQRGTEAFF. The CDR3 DNA sequence: TGTGCCAGCAGTGAACAGAGGGGCACTGAAGCTTTCTTT.